This entry features one T cell receptor beta chain sequence. The missing conserved phenylalanine or tryptophan at the end of this CDR3 makes a read error likely. The DNA is omitted, as the CDR3 cannot be located on it reliably, and the CDR3 follows TCRdb's listing. A total of 13 residues make up the CDR3, ends included. The data were obtained in a study of response to subunit inactivated influenza vaccine. MiXCR was run by TCRdb on the RT-PCR reads, yielding one entry per CDR3 protein. The table includes roughly 500,000 distinct CDR3 sequences, around a quarter detected once. These same data were also listed under a study on T cells expressing NK-cell markers. That work adds: The authors generated TCR beta cDNA through 5'RACE template switching with UMIs. The CD3+CD56-NKG2C+ fraction of several donors was also led by these clonotypes.

The sample in question was CD4+ T cells sorted from PBMCs, obtained approximately 13 days after vaccination. The V call is TRBV21-1, the J call TRBJ2-7; TRBD1, the table's D call, lacks a check against the DNA. TRBV21-1 is annotated as a pseudogene. The origin of this receptor is a man in his fifties who received an inactivated influenza vaccine. CDR3 residues: CASSKALSTRPRG.